A single sample is the source of the 2 T cell receptor beta chains below, sequenced in a study of immune evolution from preneoplasia to lung adenocarcinoma. This table comes from immunoSEQ multiplex PCR, and its TCRdb copy is limited to in-frame clones, with some not included. The data show thousands of clones, 80% seen once. Sequencing input: FFPE minimally invasive lung adenocarcinoma tissue. The receptor set was obtained from a person between 50 and 69 years old with lung adenocarcinoma.

This sequence joins TRBV6-6 and TRBJ2-7; TRBD1 matches at 9 bases. The CDR3 consists of 13 residues. Germline values: CDR1 MNHNY, CDR2 SVGAGI (reference sequence). Trimming at V came to 5 bases and at J to 6 bases, leaving 5 bases not matched to a gene. CDR3: CASSSGDRVEQYF. The CDR3 DNA reads as TGTGCCAGCAGTAGCGGGGACAGGGTCGAGCAGTACTTC.

The V gene is TRBV10-2, the J gene TRBJ2-3; D ambiguous. V lost 5 bases and J lost 5, with 14 bases in between. This CDR3 contains 14 residues. Germline V CDR1 and CDR2: WSHSY, SAAADI. CDR3 in DNA: TGCGCCAGCAGTCCAGGCAGCCGGCAAGATACGCAGTATTTT. As protein: CASSPGSRQDTQYF.